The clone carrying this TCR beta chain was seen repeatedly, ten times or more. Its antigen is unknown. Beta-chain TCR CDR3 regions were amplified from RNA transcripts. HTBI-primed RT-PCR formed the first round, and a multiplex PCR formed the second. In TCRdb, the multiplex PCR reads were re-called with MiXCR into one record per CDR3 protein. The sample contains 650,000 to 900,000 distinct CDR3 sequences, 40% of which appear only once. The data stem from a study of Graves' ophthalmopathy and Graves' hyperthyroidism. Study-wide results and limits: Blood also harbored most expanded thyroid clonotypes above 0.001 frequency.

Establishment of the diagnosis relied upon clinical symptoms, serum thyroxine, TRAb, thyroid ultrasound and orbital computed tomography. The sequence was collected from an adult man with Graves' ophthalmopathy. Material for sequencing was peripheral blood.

The CDR3 DNA sequence: TGTGCCAGCAGCTTAGCATTGAGCCTGGAGACCCAGTACTTC. It specifies CASSLALSLETQYF. The V and J genes are TRBV7-9 and TRBJ2-5; D is undetermined. The CDR3 extends over 14 amino acids. CDR1 is SEHNR and CDR2 is FQNEAQ in the germline V gene (reference sequence). Trimming shortened V by 0 bases and J by 5 bases, and 10 bases separated the two germline ends. Using reference TRBV7-9 and TRBJ2-5 for the parts outside the CDR3, the full variable domain is DTGVSQNPRHKITKRGQNVTFRCDPISEHNRLYWYRQTLGQGPEFLTYFQNEAQLEKSRLLSDRFSAERPKGSFSTLEIQRTEQGDSAMYLCASSLALSLETQYFGPGTRLLVL.